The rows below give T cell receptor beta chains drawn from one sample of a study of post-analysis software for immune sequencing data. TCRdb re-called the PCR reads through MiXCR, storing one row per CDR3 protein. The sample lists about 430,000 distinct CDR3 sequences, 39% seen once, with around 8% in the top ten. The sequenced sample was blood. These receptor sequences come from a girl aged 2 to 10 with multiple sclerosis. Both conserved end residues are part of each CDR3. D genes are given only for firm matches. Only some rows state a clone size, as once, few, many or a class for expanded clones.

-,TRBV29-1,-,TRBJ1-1,TGCAGCGTTGAAGGATATTTTGAAGCTTTCTTT,CSVEGYFEAFF
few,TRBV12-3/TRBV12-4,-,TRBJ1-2,TGTGCCAGCACCCTGTCCCTCTCCCGCGCCTATGGCTACACCTTC,CASTLSLSRAYGYTF
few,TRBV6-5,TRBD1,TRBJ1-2,TGTGCCAGCAGTGTTGACAGGGGGGGCGGCTACACCTTC,CASSVDRGGGYTF
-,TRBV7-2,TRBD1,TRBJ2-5,TGTGCCAGCAGCGGCGGGACAGGGGGCTTGCGGGAGGGCTACAATGAGCAGTACTTC,CASSGGTGGLREGYNEQYF
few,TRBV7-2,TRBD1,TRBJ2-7,TGTGCCAGCAGCTGGGGACAGGCGTACGAGCAGTACTTC,CASSWGQAYEQYF
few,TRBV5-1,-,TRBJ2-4,TGCGCCAGCAGCTTAGCGGCAAACGCCAAAAACATTCAGTACTTC,CASSLAANAKNIQYF
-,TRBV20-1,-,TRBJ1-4,TGCAGTGCTAGAGATTTAGCAGAGGGGAGAAATGAAAAACTGTTTTTT,CSARDLAEGRNEKLFF
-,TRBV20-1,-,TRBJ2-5,TGCAGTGCTCCAACGACAGGCGACGAGACCCAGTACTTC,CSAPTTGDETQYF
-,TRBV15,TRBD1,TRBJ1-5,TGTGCCACCAGCAGACGACAGGGGGATCAGCCCCAGCATTTT,CATSRRQGDQPQHF
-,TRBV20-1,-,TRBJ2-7,TGCAGTGCTACAAAGACGGAGACCTACGAGCAGTACTTC,CSATKTETYEQYF
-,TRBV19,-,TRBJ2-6,TGTGCCAGTAGTATTAGGCGGGGCAGGGCCTCTGGGGCCAACGTCCTGACTTTC,CASSIRRGRASGANVLTF
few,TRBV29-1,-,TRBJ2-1,TGCAGCGCCCATGGGGGGTTCTCCTACAATGAGCAGTTCTTC,CSAHGGFSYNEQFF
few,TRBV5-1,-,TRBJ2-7,TGCGCCAGCAGCTTGGGTTTCCGGTCCAACGAGCAGTACTTC,CASSLGFRSNEQYF
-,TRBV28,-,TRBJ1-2,TGTGCCAGCAGCGATGGGACAAGAAGAGCGAATGGCTACACCTTC,CASSDGTRRANGYTF
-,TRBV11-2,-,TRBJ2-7,TGTGCCAGCAGCCTGTTCAGGGAGAACGAGCAGTACTTC,CASSLFRENEQYF
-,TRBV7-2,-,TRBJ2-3,TGTGCCAGCAGCTCTACGACATCAGGGGTCGATACGCAGTATTTT,CASSSTTSGVDTQYF
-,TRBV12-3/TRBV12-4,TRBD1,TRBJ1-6,TGTGCCAGCAGTTTACAGGCAGGGGGTAATTCACCCCTCCACTTT,CASSLQAGGNSPLHF
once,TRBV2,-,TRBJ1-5,TGTGCCAGCTTGGAAAAAGCTTCCAATCAGCCCCAGCATTTT,CASLEKASNQPQHF
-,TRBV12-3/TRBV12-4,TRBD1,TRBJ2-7,TGTGCCAGCAGTCCCGGATGGGGACAGTATTACGAGCAGTACTTC,CASSPGWGQYYEQYF
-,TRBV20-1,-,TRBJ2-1,TGCAGTGCTAGAATAGATCATAGCGGAAGCTCCTACAATGAGCAGTTCTTC,CSARIDHSGSSYNEQFF
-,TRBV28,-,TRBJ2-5,TGTGCCACCTACTCGGGGGCCCTACTCCAAGAGACCCAGTACTTC,CATYSGALLQETQYF
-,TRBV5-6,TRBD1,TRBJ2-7,TGTGCCAGCAGCTTGAGGGGGACAGGGATCTCCTACGAGCAGTACTTC,CASSLRGTGISYEQYF
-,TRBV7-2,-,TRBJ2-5,TGTGCCAGCAGCTTATCCAAGCATATCAGCGGGTGGGAGACCCAGTACTTC,CASSLSKHISGWETQYF
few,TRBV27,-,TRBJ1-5,TGTGCCAGCAGTTTAATGTCAGATCAGCCCCAGCATTTT,CASSLMSDQPQHF
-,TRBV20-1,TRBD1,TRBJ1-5,TGCAGTGCTAGAACCGGGACAGATAGCAATCAGCCCCAGCATTTT,CSARTGTDSNQPQHF
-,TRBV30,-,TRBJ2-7,TGTGCCTGGAGTAAGGGGCAGGGAGTCTACGAGCAGTACTTC,CAWSKGQGVYEQYF
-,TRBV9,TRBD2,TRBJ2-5,TGTGCCAGCAGTGCGGGACTAGCGGGAAAGTGGGAGACCCAGTACTTC,CASSAGLAGKWETQYF
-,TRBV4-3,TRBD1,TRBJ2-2,TGCGCCAGCAGCTTGGACAGGGCCACCGGGGAGCTGTTTTTT,CASSLDRATGELFF
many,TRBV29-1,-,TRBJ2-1,TGCAGCGTTGTCGGACAGCACAATGAGCAGTTCTTC,CSVVGQHNEQFF
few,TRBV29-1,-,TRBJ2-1,TGCAGCGTTGAGTCACAGGGCTCCTACAATGAGCAGTTCTTC,CSVESQGSYNEQFF
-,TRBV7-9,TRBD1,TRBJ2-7,TGTGTCAGCAGCTCCAGGACAGGGGGAGACTACGAGCAGTACTTC,CVSSSRTGGDYEQYF
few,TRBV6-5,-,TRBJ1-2,TGTGCCAGCAGTTACTCAGGGTGGGTGGATGGCTACACCTTC,CASSYSGWVDGYTF
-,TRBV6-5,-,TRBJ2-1,TGTGCCAGCAGGGGGGACACCCGTCGCAATGAGCAGTTCTTC,CASRGDTRRNEQFF
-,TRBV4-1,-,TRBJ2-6,TGCGCCAGCAGCCAACGTCTACTGTCAGGGTTTGGGGCCAACGTCCTGACTTTC,CASSQRLLSGFGANVLTF
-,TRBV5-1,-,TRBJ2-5,TGCGCCAGCAGCTTGTTGCGGGGGCCCGGGGGAGAGACCCAGTACTTC,CASSLLRGPGGETQYF
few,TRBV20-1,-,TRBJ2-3,TGCAGTGCTAGTGGGCGGGTTCGCACAGATACGCAGTATTTT,CSASGRVRTDTQYF
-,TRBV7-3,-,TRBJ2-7,TGTGCCAGCAGCTTGACGGGAACGGTCGACGAGCAGTACTTC,CASSLTGTVDEQYF
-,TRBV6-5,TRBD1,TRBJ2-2,TGTGCCAGCAGTTACGGGACAGTAAACACCGGGGAGCTGTTTTTT,CASSYGTVNTGELFF
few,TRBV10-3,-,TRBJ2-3,TGTGCCATCAGTGAAGAGGGAGCAAGCACAGATACGCAGTATTTT,CAISEEGASTDTQYF
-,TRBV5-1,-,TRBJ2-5,TGCGCCAGCAGCTTCCAGGGCACAAAGGAGACCCAGTACTTC,CASSFQGTKETQYF
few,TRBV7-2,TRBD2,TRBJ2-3,TGTGCCAGCAGCTTAGCGTTCGGGCGGGAGTACACAGATACGCAGTATTTT,CASSLAFGREYTDTQYF
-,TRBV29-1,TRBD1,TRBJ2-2,TGCAGCGTCAAACTCTTGGGACAGGGGAGCACCGGGGAGTGGTTTTTT,CSVKLLGQGSTGEWFF